This T cell receptor beta chain derives from a study of blood T cell repertoires in COVID-19. Study context: PBMCs, B-cell-depleted T cells, or T cells were the source of the cDNA or gDNA that made up the material.

This clone was picked up one time. Measured with immunoSEQ multiplex PCR; TCRdb has only the in-frame clones, and not every one. The table has around 250,000 clones, approximately 90% seen once. Germline-derived CDR1 and CDR2 are LGHNT and FRNRAP. V was cut by 7 bases and J by 3 bases, with 12 bases left in between. The CDR3 is 13 amino acids. The source of this sequence is a man in his fifties who had been exposed to COVID-19. The chain recombines TRBV12-5 with TRBJ1-2, with a tentative D call TRBD1 (5 bases). The sequenced material came from PBMCs or T cells enriched from blood (not recorded which). The CDR3 DNA reads TGTGCTAGTGCCTTGGACACAGACTATGGCTACACCTTC. This codes for CASALDTDYGYTF.